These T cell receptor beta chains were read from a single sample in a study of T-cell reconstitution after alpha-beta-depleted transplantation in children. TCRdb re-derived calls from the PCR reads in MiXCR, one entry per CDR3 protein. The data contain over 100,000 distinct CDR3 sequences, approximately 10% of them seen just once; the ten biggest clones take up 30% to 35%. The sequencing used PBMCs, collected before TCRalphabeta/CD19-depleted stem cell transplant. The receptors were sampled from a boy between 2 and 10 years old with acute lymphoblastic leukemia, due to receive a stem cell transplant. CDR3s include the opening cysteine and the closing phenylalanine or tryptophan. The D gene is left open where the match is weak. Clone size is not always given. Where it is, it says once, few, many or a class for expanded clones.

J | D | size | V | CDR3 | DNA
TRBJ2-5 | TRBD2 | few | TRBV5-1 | CASSLRGMGGETQYF | TGCGCCAGCAGTTTGCGGGGGATGGGGGGAGAGACCCAGTACTTC
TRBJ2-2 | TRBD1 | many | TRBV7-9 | CASSLQGFTGELFF | TGTGCCAGCAGCCTACAGGGGTTCACCGGGGAGCTGTTTTTT
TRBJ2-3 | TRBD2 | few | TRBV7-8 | CASSLDGGRTDTQYF | TGTGCCAGCAGCTTAGATGGCGGGAGGACGGATACGCAGTATTTT
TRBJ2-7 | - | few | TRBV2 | CASRTNLRRLISDEQYF | TGTGCCAGTAGGACGAATCTCCGAAGGTTGATTTCGGACGAGCAGTACTTC
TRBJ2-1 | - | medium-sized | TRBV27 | CASSDSQVREQFF | TGTGCCAGCAGCGACTCCCAGGTCAGAGAGCAGTTCTTC
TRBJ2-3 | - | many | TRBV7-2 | CASSFSTRGIDTQYF | TGTGCCAGCAGCTTCTCAACGAGGGGGATAGATACGCAGTATTTT
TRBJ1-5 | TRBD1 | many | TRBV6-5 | CASNPGQGLNQPQHF | TGTGCCAGCAACCCAGGACAGGGGCTTAATCAGCCCCAGCATTTT
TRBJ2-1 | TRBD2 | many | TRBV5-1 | CASSLAELAGGHEQFF | TGCGCCAGCAGCTTGGCCGAGCTAGCGGGAGGACATGAGCAGTTCTTC
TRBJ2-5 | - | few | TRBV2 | CASSEAPRVGETQYF | TGTGCCAGCAGTGAAGCCCCCAGGGTGGGGGAGACCCAGTACTTC
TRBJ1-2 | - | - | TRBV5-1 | CASSLRGDGYTF | TGCGCCAGCAGCTTGCGCGGGGATGGCTACACCTTC
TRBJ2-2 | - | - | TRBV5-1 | CASSFQGMDTGELFF | TGCGCCAGCAGCTTCCAGGGTATGGACACCGGGGAGCTGTTTTTT
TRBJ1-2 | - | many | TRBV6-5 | CASSYSNPTGGYTF | TGTGCCAGCAGTTACTCAAACCCAACGGGAGGCTACACCTTC
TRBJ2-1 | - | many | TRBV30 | CAWSPRDEQFF | TGTGCCTGGAGTCCTCGGGATGAGCAGTTCTTC
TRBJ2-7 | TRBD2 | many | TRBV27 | CASTSSVGLAGGPYEQYF | TGTGCCAGCACCTCTAGCGTCGGACTAGCGGGAGGGCCCTACGAGCAGTACTTC
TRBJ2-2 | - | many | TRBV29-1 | CSVRFLWGTGELFF | TGCAGCGTTAGGTTCCTGTGGGGCACCGGGGAGCTGTTTTTT
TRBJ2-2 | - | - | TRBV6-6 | CASRPRETGELFF | TGTGCCAGCAGGCCCAGGGAAACCGGGGAGCTGTTTTTT
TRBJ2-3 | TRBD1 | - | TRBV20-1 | CSARGSGTGSTDTQYF | TGCAGTGCTAGAGGATCCGGGACAGGGTCCACAGATACGCAGTATTTT
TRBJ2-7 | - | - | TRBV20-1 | CSAKGGRGDHEQYF | TGCAGTGCTAAGGGGGGCCGAGGCGACCACGAGCAGTACTTC
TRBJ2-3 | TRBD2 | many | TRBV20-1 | CSASVAGGYPDTQYF | TGCAGTGCTAGTGTAGCGGGAGGCTATCCAGATACGCAGTATTTT
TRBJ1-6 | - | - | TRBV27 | CASSLSILRNSPLHF | TGTGCCAGCAGTTTATCGATTCTCAGGAATTCACCCCTCCACTTT
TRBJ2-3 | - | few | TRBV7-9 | CASSDYTTDTQYF | TGTGCCAGCAGCGATTATACAACAGATACGCAGTATTTT
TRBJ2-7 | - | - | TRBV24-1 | CATGPPVGPYEQYF | TGTGCCACCGGCCCCCCGGTGGGACCCTACGAGCAGTACTTC
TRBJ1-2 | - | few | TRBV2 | CASRTDSYGYTF | TGTGCCAGCAGAACGGACAGCTATGGCTACACCTTC
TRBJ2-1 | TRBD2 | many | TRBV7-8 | CASRRSGSGYEQFF | TGTGCCAGCAGACGTAGCGGGAGCGGATATGAGCAGTTCTTC
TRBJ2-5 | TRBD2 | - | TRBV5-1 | CASSLDGRASGTRSETQYF | TGCGCCAGCAGCTTGGATGGGAGGGCTAGCGGGACGAGGTCGGAGACCCAGTACTTC
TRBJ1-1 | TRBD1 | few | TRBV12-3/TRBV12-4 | CASRATGGNAFF | TGTGCCAGCAGGGCTACAGGGGGAAACGCTTTCTTT
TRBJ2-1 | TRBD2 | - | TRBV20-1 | CCASPVPSGSSLDEQFF | TGCTGTGCTAGCCCGGTGCCTAGCGGGAGCTCATTGGATGAGCAGTTCTTC
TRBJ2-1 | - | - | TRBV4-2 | CASSPDIRSYNEQFF | TGTGCCAGCAGCCCCGATATCCGCTCCTACAATGAGCAGTTCTTC
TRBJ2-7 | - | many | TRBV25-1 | CASSEGSIQYF | TGTGCCAGCAGTGAAGGGAGCATACAGTACTTC
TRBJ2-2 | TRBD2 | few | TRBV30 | CAWSVTLAAIGGELFF | TGTGCCTGGAGTGTAACCCTAGCGGCTATCGGCGGGGAGCTGTTTTTT
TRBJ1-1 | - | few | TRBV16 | CASSQYGGNTEAFF | TGTGCCAGCAGCCAATATGGGGGGAACACTGAAGCTTTCTTT
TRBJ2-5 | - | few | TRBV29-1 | CSVEDPTARETQYF | TGCAGCGTTGAAGATCCAACGGCCCGAGAGACCCAGTACTTC
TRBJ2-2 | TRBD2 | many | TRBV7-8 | CASSTTSGYTGELFF | TGTGCCAGCAGCACGACTAGCGGCTACACCGGGGAGCTGTTTTTT
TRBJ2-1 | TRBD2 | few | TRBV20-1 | CSAALAGSENEQFF | TGCAGTGCAGCACTAGCGGGATCAGAAAATGAGCAGTTCTTC
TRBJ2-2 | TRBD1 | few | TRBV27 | CASSFSQGTGELFF | TGTGCCAGCAGTTTTTCACAGGGGACCGGGGAGCTGTTTTTT
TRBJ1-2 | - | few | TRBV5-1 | CASSLGDIDYGYTF | TGCGCCAGCAGCTTGGGGGACATCGACTATGGCTACACCTTC
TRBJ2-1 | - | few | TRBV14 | CASSQVWRTTNPNEQFF | TGTGCCAGCAGCCAAGTCTGGCGGACTACGAACCCCAATGAGCAGTTCTTC
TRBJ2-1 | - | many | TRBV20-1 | CSASNRNEQFF | TGCAGTGCTAGTAACAGGAATGAGCAGTTCTTC
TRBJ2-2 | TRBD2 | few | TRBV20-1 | CSARDIGGSGHTGELFF | TGCAGTGCTAGAGATATAGGCGGGAGTGGGCACACCGGGGAGCTGTTTTTT
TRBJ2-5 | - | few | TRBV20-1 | CSARDEGGETQYF | TGCAGTGCTAGAGATGAGGGTGGGGAGACCCAGTACTTC
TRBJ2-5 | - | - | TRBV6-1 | CASTAGPVQETQYF | TGTGCCAGCACCGCGGGACCGGTACAAGAGACCCAGTACTTC
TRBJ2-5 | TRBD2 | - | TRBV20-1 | CSAGGGGRARPETQYF | TGCAGTGCTGGGGGTGGAGGGAGGGCGCGTCCAGAGACCCAGTACTTC
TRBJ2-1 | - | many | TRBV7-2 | CASSLTPWLPRHRF | TGTGCCAGCAGCTTAACGCCATGGCTGCCCCGACACCGCTTC
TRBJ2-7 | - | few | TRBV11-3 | CASSPDGNSYEQYF | TGTGCCAGCAGCCCCGACGGGAACTCCTACGAGCAGTACTTC
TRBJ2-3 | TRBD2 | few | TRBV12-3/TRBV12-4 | CASSFFASGYTDTQYF | TGTGCCAGCAGTTTCTTCGCTAGCGGGTACACAGATACGCAGTATTTT
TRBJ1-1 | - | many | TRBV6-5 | CASTGRSGMTEAFF | TGTGCCAGCACCGGGCGGTCAGGGATGACTGAAGCTTTCTTT
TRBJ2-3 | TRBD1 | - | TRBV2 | CASSNTGAGDTQYF | TGTGCCAGCAGCAACACAGGGGCAGGAGATACGCAGTATTTT
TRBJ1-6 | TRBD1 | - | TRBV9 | CASSVTQGNSPLHF | TGTGCCAGCAGCGTAACACAGGGGAATTCACCCCTCCACTTT
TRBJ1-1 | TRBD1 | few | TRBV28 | CASSDPGGLGFF | TGTGCCAGCAGTGACCCAGGGGGTTTGGGTTTCTTT
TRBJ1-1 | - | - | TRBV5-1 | CASSLTGTHTEAFF | TGCGCCAGCAGCTTAACCGGGACACACACTGAAGCTTTCTTT
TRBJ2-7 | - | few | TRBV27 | CASSLNRLVYEQYF | TGTGCCAGCAGTTTGAACAGGTTGGTCTACGAGCAGTACTTC
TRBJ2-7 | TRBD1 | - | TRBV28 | CASSLGGTGSYEQYF | TGTGCCAGCAGTTTAGGTGGGACAGGGTCTTACGAGCAGTACTTC
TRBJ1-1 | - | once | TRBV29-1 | CSVEVWRGNTEAFF | TGCAGCGTTGAGGTGTGGAGGGGGAACACTGAAGCTTTCTTT
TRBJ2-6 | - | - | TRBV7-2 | CASSLKPNSGANVLTF | TGTGCCAGCAGCTTAAAACCCAACTCTGGGGCCAACGTCCTGACTTTC
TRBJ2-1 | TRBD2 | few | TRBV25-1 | CASSELLGRGYYNEQFF | TGTGCCAGCAGTGAACTCCTTGGGCGGGGGTACTACAATGAGCAGTTCTTC
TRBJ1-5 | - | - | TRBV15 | CATSRDQDSPQHF | TGTGCCACCAGCAGAGATCAGGACAGCCCCCAGCATTTT
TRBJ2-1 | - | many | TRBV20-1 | CSAPGLLQKYNEQFF | TGCAGTGCCCCGGGACTTCTACAAAAATACAATGAGCAGTTCTTC
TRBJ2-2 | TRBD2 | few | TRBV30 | CAWTSGPFEYRAGELFF | TGTGCCTGGACTAGCGGTCCTTTCGAGTATCGCGCCGGGGAGCTGTTTTTT
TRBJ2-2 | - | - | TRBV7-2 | CASSLNRVTGELFF | TGTGCCAGCAGCTTAAACAGGGTCACCGGGGAGCTGTTTTTT